This record looks at one T cell receptor (beta chain) sequence and its context. Its antigen is currently unknown. Generated by immunoSEQ multiplex PCR, the TCRdb table keeps only in-frame clones and is missing some. Of under 35,000 clones in the sample, over 90% were seen once. This sample was taken from a study of chemoradiotherapy in HPV16-positive cancers. As for the study in general: Functional T-cell assays on a couple of HPV16-positive patients' cells defined candidate HPV-specific clones and common TCR motifs.

Study-level findings and limits: Functional assays defining HPV-specific T cells used only a couple of HPV16-positive patients.

Over chemoradiotherapy, repertoires were sampled more than once. J was trimmed by 5 bases and V by 7 bases; bases with no gene match: 9. This CDR3 comprises 14 residues. Germline V CDR1 and CDR2: SEHNR, FQNEAQ (reference sequence). The chain employs TRBV7-9 and TRBJ2-7; 9 bases fit TRBD1. This TCR was recovered from a human donor with HPV-associated anogenital cancer. Sequencing was performed on blood, taken from a patient who underwent chemoradiotherapy. CDR3 region: CASTHGQGRHEQYF. The DNA of the CDR3 is TGTGCCAGCACCCATGGACAGGGGAGGCACGAGCAGTACTTC.